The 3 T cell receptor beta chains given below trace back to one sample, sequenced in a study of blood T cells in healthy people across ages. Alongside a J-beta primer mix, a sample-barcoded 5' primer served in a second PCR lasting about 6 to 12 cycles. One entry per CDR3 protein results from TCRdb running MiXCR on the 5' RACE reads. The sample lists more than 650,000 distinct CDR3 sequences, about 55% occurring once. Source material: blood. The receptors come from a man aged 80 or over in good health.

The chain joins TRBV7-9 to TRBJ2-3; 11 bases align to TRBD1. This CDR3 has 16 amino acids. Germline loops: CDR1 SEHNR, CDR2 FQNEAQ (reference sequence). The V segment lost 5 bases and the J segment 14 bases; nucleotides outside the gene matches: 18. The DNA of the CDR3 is TGTGCCAGCAGCGGACAGGGGGCATATAGGCACAGATACGCGTATTTT. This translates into CASSGQGAYRHRYAYF.

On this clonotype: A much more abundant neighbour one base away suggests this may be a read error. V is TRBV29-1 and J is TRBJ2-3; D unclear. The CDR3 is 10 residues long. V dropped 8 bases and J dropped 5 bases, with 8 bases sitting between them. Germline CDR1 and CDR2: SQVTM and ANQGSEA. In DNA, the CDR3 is TGCAGCCTTCTGAGAGATACGCAGTATTTT. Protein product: CSLLRDTQYF.

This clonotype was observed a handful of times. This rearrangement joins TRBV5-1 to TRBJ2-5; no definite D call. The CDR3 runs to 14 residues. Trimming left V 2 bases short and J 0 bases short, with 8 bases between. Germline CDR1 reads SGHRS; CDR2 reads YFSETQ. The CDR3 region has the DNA TGCGCCAGCAGCTTTACATACAACCAAGAGACCCAGTACTTC. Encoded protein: CASSFTYNQETQYF. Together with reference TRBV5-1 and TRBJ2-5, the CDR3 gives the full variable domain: KAGVTQTPRYLIKTRGQQVTLSCSPISGHRSVSWYQQTPGQGLQFLFEYFSETQRNKGNFPGRFSGRQFSNSRSEMNVSTLELGDSALYLCASSFTYNQETQYFGPGTRLLVL.